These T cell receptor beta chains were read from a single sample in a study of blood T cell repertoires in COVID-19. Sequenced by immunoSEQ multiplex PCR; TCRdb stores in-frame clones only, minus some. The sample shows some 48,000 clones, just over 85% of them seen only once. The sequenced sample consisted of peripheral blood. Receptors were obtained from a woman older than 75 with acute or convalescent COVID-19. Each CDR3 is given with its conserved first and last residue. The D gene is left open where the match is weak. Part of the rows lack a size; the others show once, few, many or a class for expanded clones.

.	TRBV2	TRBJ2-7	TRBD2	TGTGCCAGCAGTGGGCGCGGGGGAGTCGAGCAGTACTTC	CASSGRGGVEQYF
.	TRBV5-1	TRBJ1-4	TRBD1	TGCGCCAGCAGCATCGGACAGGGGACGGGTAGTGGTGAAAAACTGTTTTTT	CASSIGQGTGSGEKLFF
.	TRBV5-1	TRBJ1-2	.	TGCGCCAGCAGCCCCGGACAGAACTATGGCTACACCTTC	CASSPGQNYGYTF
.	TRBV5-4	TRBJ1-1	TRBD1	TGTGCCAGTTCGGGACAGCCGAACACTGAAGCTTTCTTT	CASSGQPNTEAFF
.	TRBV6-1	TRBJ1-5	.	TGTGCCAGCAGTGAGAACTTCTGGACAACTCTTAGCAATCAGCCCCAGCATTTT	CASSENFWTTLSNQPQHF
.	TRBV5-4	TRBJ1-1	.	TGTGCCAGCAGCTTGATGGGCACGGACACTGAAGCTTTCTTT	CASSLMGTDTEAFF
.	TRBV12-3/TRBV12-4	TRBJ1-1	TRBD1	TGTGCCACCCAGGACAGGGTCGGCACTGAAGCTTTCTTT	CATQDRVGTEAFF
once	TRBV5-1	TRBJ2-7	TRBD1	TGCGCCAGCAGCACGGGACAGGCAGAATCCTACGAGCAGTACTTC	CASSTGQAESYEQYF
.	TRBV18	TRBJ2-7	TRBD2	TGTGCCAGCTCGCGGGGACTACAAGGGGACGAGCAGTACTTC	CASSRGLQGDEQYF
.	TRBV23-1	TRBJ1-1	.	TGCGCCAGCAGTCAGGTAGGGGGCACTGAAGCTTTCTTT	CASSQVGGTEAFF
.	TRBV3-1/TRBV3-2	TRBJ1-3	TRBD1	TGTGCCAGCAGCCCTGTCCACAGGGGAAAAAACACCATATATTTT	CASSPVHRGKNTIYF
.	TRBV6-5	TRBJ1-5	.	TGTGCCAGCAGTTACCAACAGGGTCGGGCCCAGCATTTT	CASSYQQGRAQHF
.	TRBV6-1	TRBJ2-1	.	TGTGCCAGCAGCGAAAATCCGGCGAGGTTCTACAATGAGCAGTTCTTC	CASSENPARFYNEQFF
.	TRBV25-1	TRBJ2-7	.	TGTGCCAGCAGTGACTCCGGGACAACTCTGAGCGAGCAGTACTTC	CASSDSGTTLSEQYF
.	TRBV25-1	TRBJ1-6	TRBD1	TGTGCCAGCAGTGAAGGGGGACAGGGAGTTTCACCCCTCCACTTT	CASSEGGQGVSPLHF
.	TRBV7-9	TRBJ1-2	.	TGTGCCAGCAGCTTAGCGGGGGCCATTAACTATGGCTACACCTTC	CASSLAGAINYGYTF
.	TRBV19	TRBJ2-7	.	TGTGCCAGTAGTATCCCCGGGGGTCGGTACGAGCAGTACTTC	CASSIPGGRYEQYF
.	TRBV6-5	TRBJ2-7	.	TGTGCCAGCAGTTACGCCGGCGGACAGAGCCCCTACGAGCAGTACTTC	CASSYAGGQSPYEQYF
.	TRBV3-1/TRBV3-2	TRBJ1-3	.	TGTGCCAGCAGCCCCCAGACGGGGGGGCAAGGAAACACCATATATTTT	CASSPQTGGQGNTIYF
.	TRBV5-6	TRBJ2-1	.	TGTGCCAGCAGCTTCAAGGGGACTCTCTACAATGAGCAGTTCTTC	CASSFKGTLYNEQFF
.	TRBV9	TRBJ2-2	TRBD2	TGTGCCAGCAGCCGGGGGGGCCCGAACACCGGGGAGCTGTTTTTT	CASSRGGPNTGELFF
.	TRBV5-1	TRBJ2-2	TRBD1	TGCGCCAGCAGCCCCTGGACAGGGACGAACACCGGGGAGCTGTTTTTT	CASSPWTGTNTGELFF
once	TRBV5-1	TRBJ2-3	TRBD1	TGCGCCAGCAGCTACTCGGGACAGTCTTCTAACGTAGCAGATACGCAGTATTTT	CASSYSGQSSNVADTQYF
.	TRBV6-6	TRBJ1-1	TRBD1	TGTGCCAGCAGCCGACAGGGGTCCACTGAAGCTTTCTTT	CASSRQGSTEAFF